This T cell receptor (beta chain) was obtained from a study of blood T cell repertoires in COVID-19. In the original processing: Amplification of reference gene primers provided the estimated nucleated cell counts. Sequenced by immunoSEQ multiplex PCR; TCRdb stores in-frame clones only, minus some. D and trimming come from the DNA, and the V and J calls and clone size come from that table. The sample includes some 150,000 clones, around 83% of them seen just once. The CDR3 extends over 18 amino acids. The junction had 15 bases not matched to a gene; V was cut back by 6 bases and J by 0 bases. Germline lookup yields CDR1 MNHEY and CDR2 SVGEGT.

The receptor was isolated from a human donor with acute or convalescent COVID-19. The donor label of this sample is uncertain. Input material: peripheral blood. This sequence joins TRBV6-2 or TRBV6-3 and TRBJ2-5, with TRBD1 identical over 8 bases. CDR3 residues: CASSLYAGGAPYQETQYF. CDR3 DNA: TGTGCCAGCAGCCTGTACGCAGGGGGCGCACCGTACCAAGAGACCCAGTACTTC.